This T cell receptor (beta chain) was found in a study of cytomegalovirus exposure and HLA in healthy donors. Concerning this clone itself: Germline and junction disagree at one end, which may indicate a read error.

13 Jbeta primers and 60 Vbeta primers were used for the PCR. Sequenced by immunoSEQ multiplex PCR; TCRdb stores in-frame clones only, minus some. The sample includes over 100,000 clones, over 75% of them seen just once. This clonotype was obtained from a man younger than 40 in good health and CMV-seronegative. What was sequenced was PBMCs.

The CDR3 sequence is CASRGAGPGELF. The DNA of the CDR3 is TGTGCCAGCAGGGGAGCGGGGCCCGGGGAACTATTT. The rearrangement links TRBV2 to TRBJ1-4, with a weak D call TRBD1 (5 bases). The CDR3 covers 12 residues. Germline loops: CDR1 SNHLY, CDR2 FYNNEI.